This entry lists 25 T cell receptor beta chains sequenced from one sample in a study of blood T cell repertoires in COVID-19. The method was immunoSEQ multiplex PCR; TCRdb's version includes in-frame clones alone and lacks a portion of them. The table has 130,000 to 150,000 clones, around four fifths seen once. Source material: peripheral blood. The source of these receptors is a woman between 40 and 50 years old with active or convalescent COVID-19.

On this clone: An end of the junction differs from the germline gene, which may be a read error. V gene TRBV6-6 combines with J gene TRBJ1-3, with 7 bases lining up with TRBD1. The CDR3 contains 16 residues. Germline V gives CDR1 MNHNY, CDR2 SVGAGI (reference sequence). CDR3 in DNA: TGTGCCAGCAGTGACTCAAGGACAGGCTCTGGAAACACCATATATTTT. It translates to CASSDSRTGSGNTIYF.

This chain joins TRBV28 and TRBJ2-7; D possibly corresponds to TRBD1 (6 bases). V was shortened by 6 bases and J by 7 bases, with 10 bases between the two germline ends. This CDR3 has 11 residues. The V gene's germline CDR1 is MDHEN and CDR2 SYDVKM. The CDR3 DNA follows: TGTGCCAGCAGAATAAGGGGGGAGCAGTACTTC. Amino acid sequence: CASRIRGEQYF.

This sequence joins TRBV6-5 and TRBJ1-2, with TRBD1 identical over 8 bases. The V gene's germline CDR1 is MNHEY and CDR2 SVGAGI. V shed 2 bases and J 4 bases; nucleotides not matched to a gene: 6. The CDR3 length is 15 residues. The chain's CDR3 is CASSYSFTGGYGYTF. For the CDR3, the DNA is TGTGCCAGCAGTTACAGCTTTACAGGGGGCTATGGCTACACCTTC.

This clone has more than one count but fewer than ten. V is TRBV6-5 and J is TRBJ1-3; D not resolved. The germline V gene encodes CDR1 MNHEY and CDR2 SVGAGI. Trimming stripped 4 bases from V and 2 bases from J, with 12 bases between. CDR3 length: 15 amino acids. In DNA, the CDR3 is TGTGCCAGCAGTTCTCCGCCCCTAGCTGGAAACACCATATATTTT. Residues: CASSSPPLAGNTIYF.

The J gene is TRBJ2-3, the V gene TRBV27; the match to TRBD1 covers 9 bases. Trimming took 3 bases from V and 0 from J; bases not matched to a gene: 7. The CDR3 is 17 residues long. Germline values: CDR1 MNHEY, CDR2 SMNVEV (reference sequence). The CDR3 coding sequence is TGTGCCAGCAGTTTCACAGGGGGCAGAGGGAGCACAGATACGCAGTATTTT. Encoded protein: CASSFTGGRGSTDTQYF.

There are a few counts of this clone. The chain combines TRBV11-2 with TRBJ1-1; D gene ambiguous. The CDR3 extends over 14 amino acids. In germline, CDR1 is SGHAT, CDR2 FQNNGV. V was clipped by 6 bases and J by 0 bases, with 11 bases between them. The CDR3 nucleotides are TGTGCCAGCAGTTGGAGCAATATGAACACTGAAGCTTTCTTT. It yields the protein CASSWSNMNTEAFF.

The chain recombines TRBV7-8 with TRBJ2-2, with 9 bases identical to TRBD2. This CDR3 has 15 amino acids. From germline, CDR1 is SGHVS and CDR2 FQNEAQ. V trimming: 3 bases; J trimming: 4 bases; junction bases outside the gene matches: 3. The CDR3: CASSFSGRSTGELFF. CDR3 DNA sequence: TGTGCCAGCAGCTTTAGCGGGAGAAGCACCGGGGAGCTGTTTTTT.

The chain recombines TRBV28 with TRBJ1-5; 7 nucleotides agree with TRBD1. With 5 bases clipped from V and 0 bases from J, the junction kept 7 bases outside the gene matches. This CDR3 has 16 amino acids. The germline V gene has CDR1 MDHEN and CDR2 SYDVKM. The CDR3 coding sequence is TGTGCCAGCAGTCCCCGGACAGGCCCTAGCAATCAGCCCCAGCATTTT. Translating it yields CASSPRTGPSNQPQHF.

The chain employs TRBV27 and TRBJ2-1; no firm D call. Germline values: CDR1 MNHEY, CDR2 SMNVEV (reference sequence). V shed 2 bases and J shed 10 bases, with 9 bases lying between them. CDR3 length equals 12 residues. The CDR3: CASSLDLQEQFF. CDR3 bases: TGTGCCAGCAGTTTAGACCTACAGGAGCAGTTCTTC.

The table lists this clone with a count of one. This CDR3 is CAISEGSGLTLGTDTQYF. The DNA for the CDR3 is TGTGCCATCAGTGAGGGAAGCGGACTGACACTCGGCACAGATACGCAGTATTTT. The rearrangement links TRBV10-3 to TRBJ2-3; perhaps TRBD2 as D (5 bases). This CDR3 has 18 amino acids. V lost 2 bases and J lost 1, with 19 bases in between. Germline V gives CDR1 ENHRY, CDR2 SYGVKD.

The V call is TRBV10-3, the J call TRBJ2-2; 9 nucleotides align to TRBD2. V was clipped by 10 bases and J by 4 bases; unmatched bases: 7. The germline gives CDR1 ENHRY, CDR2 SYGVKD. The length of the CDR3 is 14 residues. CDR3 sequence (DNA): TGTGCCACAGCCCTAGCGGGGTCCACCGGGGAGCTGTTTTTT. This sequence encodes CATALAGSTGELFF.

This clone appeared once. The chain combines TRBV29-1 with TRBJ1-1, with 8 bases matching TRBD1. The CDR3 consists of 11 residues. The V segment lost 6 bases and the J segment 6 bases; nucleotides outside the gene matches: 3. From germline, CDR1 is SQVTM and CDR2 ANQGSEA. CDR3 residues: CSVSTGAEAFF. The CDR3 DNA reads TGCAGCGTCTCGACAGGGGCTGAAGCTTTCTTT.

This chain connects TRBV19 to TRBJ2-7; D is perhaps TRBD2 (5 bases). There are 14 residues in the CDR3. CDR1 is LNHDA and CDR2 is SQIVND in the germline V gene (reference sequence). Trimming pared 2 bases from V and 5 bases from J, leaving 13 bases between. The CDR3 sequence is CASSIFSGSDEQYF. DNA of the CDR3: TGTGCCAGTAGTATATTTTCGGGGTCCGACGAGCAGTACTTC.

This chain connects TRBV27 to TRBJ1-4; the D is unclear. Germline assignment: CDR1 MNHEY and CDR2 SMNVEV (reference sequence). This CDR3 has 15 amino acids. V was trimmed by 5 bases and J by 0 bases, leaving 10 bases between them. CDR3 protein: CASSPRAPTNEKLFF. CDR3 coding DNA: TGTGCCAGCAGTCCCCGAGCACCAACTAATGAAAAACTGTTTTTT.

The chain is built from TRBV3-1 (or the pseudogene TRBV3-2) and TRBJ1-2; 7 bases are shared with TRBD1. The CDR3 sequence is 16 residues long. V lost 1 base, J lost 1 base, and 6 bases stayed unmatched. Germline V gene sequence: CDR1 LGHDT, CDR2 YNNKEL (reference sequence). The CDR3: CASSQVQQGLNYGYTF. The CDR3 region has the DNA TGTGCCAGCAGCCAAGTACAACAGGGGCTTAACTATGGCTACACCTTC.

The J gene is TRBJ2-3, the V gene TRBV30; the match to TRBD2 covers 9 bases. With 0 bases clipped from V and 1 base from J, the junction kept 8 bases outside the gene matches. The CDR3 extends over 17 amino acids. CDR1 is GTSNPN and CDR2 is SVGIG in the germline V gene (reference sequence). The CDR3 DNA reads TGTGCCTGGAGTGTACTTAGCGGGGGTCGGGGCACAGATACGCAGTATTTT. Its translation is CAWSVLSGGRGTDTQYF.

This chain joins TRBV5-1 and TRBJ2-5; 9 positions match TRBD2. The length of the CDR3 is 17 residues. The J segment lost 5 bases and the V segment lost 1 base, leaving 12 bases of the junction unmatched. The germline V gene has CDR1 SGHRS and CDR2 YFSETQ. The chain's CDR3 is CASSLRTGGGARETQYF. In DNA, the CDR3 is TGCGCCAGCAGCTTGAGGACTGGCGGGGGGGCCCGGGAGACCCAGTACTTC.

The rearrangement joins TRBV28 to TRBJ2-1; D might be TRBD1 (5 bases). Trimming left V 6 bases short and J 12 bases short, with 12 bases between. Germline V lookup: CDR1 MDHEN, CDR2 SYDVKM. There are 11 residues in the CDR3. CDR3 DNA sequence: TGTGCCAGCAGCGTCGGACAAGGGCAGTTCTTC. Encoded protein: CASSVGQGQFF.

The J gene is TRBJ2-7, the V gene TRBV14, with a tentative D call TRBD1 (6 bases). This CDR3 has 14 residues. Germline V CDR1 and CDR2: SGHDN, FVKESK. V was clipped by 4 bases and J by 9 bases, with 19 bases between them. This CDR3 reads CASSPGTTGGGQYF. The CDR3 nucleotides read TGTGCCAGCAGCCCCGGGACAACCGGCGGCGGGCAGTACTTC.

This chain connects TRBV5-1 to TRBJ2-7; TRBD1 might be the D (6 bases). Between the trimmed V and J ends, which lost 4 bases and 3 bases, there was a span of 14 bases. The germline V gene has CDR1 SGHRS and CDR2 YFSETQ. The CDR3 has 14 residues. CDR3 in amino acids: CASSPPGQNYEQYF. The CDR3 DNA reads TGCGCCAGCAGCCCACCGGGACAAAACTACGAGCAGTACTTC.

The chain couples TRBV30 to TRBJ2-3, with TRBD1 identical over 10 bases. This CDR3 contains 15 residues. Germline lookup yields CDR1 GTSNPN and CDR2 SVGIG (reference sequence). Trimming removed 2 bases from V and 6 bases from J; junction bases left unmatched: 8. In nucleotides, the CDR3 is TGTGCCTGGAGTCGCGCCTCGACAGGGGGCGATACGCAGTATTTT. Its translation is CAWSRASTGGDTQYF.

This rearrangement joins TRBV6-5 to TRBJ2-7, with D maybe TRBD2 (6 bases). The CDR3 has 13 amino acids. V dropped 4 bases and J dropped 3 bases, with 10 bases sitting between them. CDR1 and CDR2 (germline): MNHEY, SVGAGI. The CDR3 DNA reads TGTGCCAGCAGTTCCGCGGGGTACTACGAGCAGTACTTC. Amino acid sequence: CASSSAGYYEQYF.

The J gene is TRBJ1-3, the V gene TRBV28, with 7 bases fitting TRBD1. Germline V gene data show CDR1 as MDHEN and CDR2 as SYDVKM. The CDR3 spans 17 residues. With V trimmed by 8 bases and J by 1 base, 14 bases remained unmatched. The CDR3 region has the DNA TGTGCCAGCTGCAAGGACAGGACCTTTGCGTCTGGAAACACCATATATTTT. Protein sequence: CASCKDRTFASGNTIYF. Full variable domain (missing parts from reference TRBV28 and TRBJ1-3): DVKVTQSSRYLVKRTGEKVFLECVQDMDHENMFWYRQDPGLGLRLIYFSYDVKMKEKGDIPEGYSVSREKKERFSLILESASTNQTSMYLCASCKDRTFASGNTIYFGEGSWLTVV.

The chain recombines TRBV21-1 with TRBJ2-3; the table's D call of TRBD2 was not tested on the DNA. TRBV21-1 is annotated as a pseudogene. The CDR3 consists of 19 residues. The DNA of the CDR3 is TGTGCCAGCAGCAAAGGTAAAGGGAGGGGAGAGGACGGAACAGATACGCAGTATTTT. Translated: CASSKGKGRGEDGTDTQYF.

A single count supports this clone. The rearrangement links TRBV19 to TRBJ1-5; 7 bases match TRBD1. Germline CDR1 is LNHDA and CDR2 is SQIVND (reference sequence). Germline trimming cut 2 bases from V and 3 bases from J; bases unmatched to any gene: 4. The CDR3 runs 15 residues. CDR3 bases: TGTGCCAGTAGTATACTAACAGGGGTCAATCAGCCCCAGCATTTT. It is translated as CASSILTGVNQPQHF.